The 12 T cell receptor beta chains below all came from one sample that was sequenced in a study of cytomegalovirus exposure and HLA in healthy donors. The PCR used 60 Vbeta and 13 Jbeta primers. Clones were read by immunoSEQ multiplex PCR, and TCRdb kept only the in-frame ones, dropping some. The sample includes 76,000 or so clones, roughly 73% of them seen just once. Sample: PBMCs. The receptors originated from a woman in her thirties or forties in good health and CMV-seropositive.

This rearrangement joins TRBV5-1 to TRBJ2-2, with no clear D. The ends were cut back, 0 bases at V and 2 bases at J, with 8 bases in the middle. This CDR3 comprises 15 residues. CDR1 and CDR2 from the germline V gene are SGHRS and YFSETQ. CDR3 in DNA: TGCGCCAGCAGCTTGGGGCACCGAAACACCGGGGAGCTGTTTTTT. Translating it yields CASSLGHRNTGELFF.

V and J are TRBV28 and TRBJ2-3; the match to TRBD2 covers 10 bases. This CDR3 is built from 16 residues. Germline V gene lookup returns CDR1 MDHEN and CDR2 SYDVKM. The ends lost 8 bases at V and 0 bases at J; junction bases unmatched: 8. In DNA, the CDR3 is TGTGCCAGCTCCCCTAGCGGGAGCCCTAGCACAGATACGCAGTATTTT. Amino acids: CASSPSGSPSTDTQYF.

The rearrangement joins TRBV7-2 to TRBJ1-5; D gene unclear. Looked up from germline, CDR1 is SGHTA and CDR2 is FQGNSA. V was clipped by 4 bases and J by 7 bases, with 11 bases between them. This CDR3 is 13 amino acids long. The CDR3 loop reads CASSSNPGQPQHF. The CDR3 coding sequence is TGTGCCAGCAGCTCGAACCCAGGACAGCCCCAGCATTTT.

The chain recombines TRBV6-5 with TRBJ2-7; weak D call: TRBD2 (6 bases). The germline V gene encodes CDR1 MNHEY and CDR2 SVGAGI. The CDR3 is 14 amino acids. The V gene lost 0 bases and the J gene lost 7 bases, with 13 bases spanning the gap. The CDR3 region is CASSYSGGSREQYF. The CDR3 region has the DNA TGTGCCAGCAGTTACTCCGGGGGAAGTAGGGAGCAGTACTTC.

Here the CDR3 DNA reads TGTGCCAGCAGCCCCCGGGACAGGATTAAATCTACTGAAGCTTTCTTT. The encoded protein is CASSPRDRIKSTEAFF. The chain joins TRBV5-4 to TRBJ1-1, with 8 bases matching TRBD1. This CDR3 region has 16 residues. Looked up from germline, CDR1 is SGHNT and CDR2 is YYREEE (reference sequence). J gave up 5 bases and V 4 bases, and 13 bases lay outside the gene matches.

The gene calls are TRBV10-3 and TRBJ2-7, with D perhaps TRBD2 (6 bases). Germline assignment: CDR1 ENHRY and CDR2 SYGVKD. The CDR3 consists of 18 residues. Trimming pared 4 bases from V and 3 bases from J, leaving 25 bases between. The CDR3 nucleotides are TGTGCCATCAGTGGACCCTCTGCTTCTGGGGCGGGACTCTACGAGCAGTACTTC. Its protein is CAISGPSASGAGLYEQYF.

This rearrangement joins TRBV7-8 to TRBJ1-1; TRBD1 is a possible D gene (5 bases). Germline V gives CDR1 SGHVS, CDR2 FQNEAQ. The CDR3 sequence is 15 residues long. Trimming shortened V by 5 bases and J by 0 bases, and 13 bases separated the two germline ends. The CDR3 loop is CASSPRAGMNTEAFF. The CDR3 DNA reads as TGTGCCAGCAGCCCACGGGCAGGGATGAACACTGAAGCTTTCTTT.

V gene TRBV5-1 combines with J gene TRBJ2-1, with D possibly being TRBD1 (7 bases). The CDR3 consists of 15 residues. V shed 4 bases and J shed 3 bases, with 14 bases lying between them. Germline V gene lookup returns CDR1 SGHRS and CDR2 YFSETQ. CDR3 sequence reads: CASSIGQDYYNEQFF. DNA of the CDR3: TGCGCCAGCAGCATCGGACAGGACTACTACAATGAGCAGTTCTTC.

The chain's CDR3 is CASSDHPSSYEQYF. For the CDR3, the DNA is TGTGCCAGCAGTGATCACCCCAGCTCCTACGAGCAGTACTTC. V gene TRBV2 combines with J gene TRBJ2-7; unclear D gene. Germline V lookup: CDR1 SNHLY, CDR2 FYNNEI. Trimming stripped 3 bases from V and 0 bases from J, with 9 bases between. The CDR3 is made up of 14 amino acids.

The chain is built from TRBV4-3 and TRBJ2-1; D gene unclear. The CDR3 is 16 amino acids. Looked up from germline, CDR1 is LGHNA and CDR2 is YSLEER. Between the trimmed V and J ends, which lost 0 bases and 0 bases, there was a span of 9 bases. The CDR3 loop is CASSQDLESSYNEQFF. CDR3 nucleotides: TGCGCCAGCAGCCAAGATCTAGAGAGCTCCTACAATGAGCAGTTCTTC.

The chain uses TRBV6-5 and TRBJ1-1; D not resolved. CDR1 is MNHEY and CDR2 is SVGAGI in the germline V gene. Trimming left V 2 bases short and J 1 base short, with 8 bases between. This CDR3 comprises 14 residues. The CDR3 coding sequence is TGTGCCAGCAGTTACGAGGGCGCGAACACTGAAGCTTTCTTT. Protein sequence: CASSYEGANTEAFF.

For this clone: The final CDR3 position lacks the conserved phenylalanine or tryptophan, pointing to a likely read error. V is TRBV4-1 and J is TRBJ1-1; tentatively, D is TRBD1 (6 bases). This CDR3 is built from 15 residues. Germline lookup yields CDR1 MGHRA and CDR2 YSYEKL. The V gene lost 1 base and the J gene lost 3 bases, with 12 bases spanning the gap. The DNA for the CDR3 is TGCGCCAGCAGCCAAGTCGAAGGGGGTTACACTGAAGCTTTCGTT. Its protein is CASSQVEGGYTEAFV.